The 23 T cell receptor beta chains below were found in one sample sequenced in a study of CD8 T cells in Susac syndrome. Random-hexamer reverse transcription was applied to roughly 0.5 to 1 ug RNA. TCRdb re-called the immunoSEQ multiplex PCR reads through MiXCR, storing one row per CDR3 protein. Altogether about 200,000 distinct CDR3 sequences are present, around nine tenths being singletons, with the ten largest covering about 0.12%. Sequenced: CD8+ T cells from PBMCs. The origin of the receptors is a human donor with multiple sclerosis.

The gene calls are TRBV7-8 and TRBJ2-3, with D tentatively TRBD1 or TRBD2 (6 bases each). The CDR3 totals 15 residues. The V end lost 5 bases, the J end lost 0 bases, and 12 bases lay between the germline ends. Germline-derived CDR1 and CDR2 are SGHVS and FQNEAQ. The CDR3 DNA follows: TGTGCCAGCAGCCGCATGGGGGGCAGCACAGATACGCAGTATTTT. Amino acids: CASSRMGGSTDTQYF.

The rearrangement uses TRBV7-9 and TRBJ1-2; D is ambiguous. The germline gives CDR1 SEHNR, CDR2 FQNEAQ (reference sequence). This CDR3 spans 16 amino acids. V was pared by 5 bases and J by 5 bases, with 21 bases between. For the CDR3, the DNA is TGTGCCAGCAGCCCATTGTTGGCGGGATTGAGTTATGGCTACACCTTC. This gives the protein CASSPLLAGLSYGYTF.

The chain links TRBV5-4 to TRBJ2-1; 10 bases are shared with TRBD2. The CDR3 loop spans 16 amino acids. J gave up 9 bases and V 2 bases, and 11 bases lay outside the gene matches. CDR1 and CDR2 from the germline V gene are SGHNT and YYREEE (reference sequence). DNA of the CDR3: TGTGCCAGCAGCTTTGTACTAGCGGGAAGGATCATTGAGCAGTTCTTC. Residues: CASSFVLAGRIIEQFF.

This sequence joins TRBV9 and TRBJ2-2; D is unclear. CDR3 size: 12 residues. Trimming removed 3 bases at V and 8 bases at J, with 8 bases between. CDR1 SGDLS and CDR2 YYNGEE come from the germline V gene. CDR3 sequence reads: CASSAYPGELFF. The CDR3 DNA reads as TGTGCCAGCAGCGCCTATCCTGGGGAGCTGTTTTTT. Drawing the rest from reference TRBV9 and TRBJ2-2, the complete variable domain is DSGVTQTPKHLITATGQRVTLRCSPRSGDLSVYWYQQSLDQGLQFLIQYYNGEERAKGNILERFSAQQFPDLHSELNLSSLELGDSALYFCASSAYPGELFFGEGSRLTVL.

V usage is TRBV5-8 and J usage is TRBJ2-7; D unclear. Germline V gives CDR1 SGHTS, CDR2 YDEGEE. V was shortened by 4 bases and J by 3 bases, with 17 bases between the two germline ends. This CDR3 comprises 15 residues. CDR3 loop: CASSPPGREVYEQYF. The DNA of the CDR3 is TGTGCCAGCAGCCCCCCCGGGCGAGAGGTCTACGAGCAGTACTTC.

The V call is TRBV6-5, the J call TRBJ2-7, with TRBD1 identical over 8 bases. Germline CDR1 MNHEY, CDR2 SVGAGI. There are 15 residues in the CDR3. Trimming took 0 bases from V and 5 from J; bases not matched to a gene: 6. In nucleotides, the CDR3 is TGTGCCAGCAGTTACTCAGGACAGGGAAGGGACGAGCAGTACTTC. Protein product: CASSYSGQGRDEQYF.

V gene TRBV14 combines with J gene TRBJ2-5; 9 bases match TRBD2. The CDR3 sequence is 15 residues long. Germline trimming cut 4 bases from V and 3 bases from J; bases unmatched to any gene: 6. Per the germline V gene, CDR1 is SGHDN and CDR2 is FVKESK. The chain's CDR3 is CASSLFSSGEETQYF. The CDR3 DNA is TGTGCCAGCAGCCTCTTTTCTAGCGGGGAAGAGACCCAGTACTTC.

The rearrangement links TRBV27 to TRBJ2-3; D is uncertain. This CDR3 has 13 residues. With 2 bases removed from V and 8 bases from J, the gap between germline ends came to 11 bases. Per the germline V gene, CDR1 is MNHEY and CDR2 is SMNVEV (reference sequence). The CDR3 protein is CASSLGRSVTQYF. In DNA, the CDR3 is TGTGCCAGCAGTTTAGGCCGGTCAGTTACGCAGTATTTT.

The chain recombines TRBV6-2 or TRBV6-3 with TRBJ2-3; tentative D call: TRBD2 (6 bases). From germline, CDR1 is MNHEY and CDR2 SVGEGT. With 8 bases removed from V and 4 bases from J, the gap between germline ends came to 16 bases. There are 14 residues in the CDR3. The CDR3, as DNA: TGTGCCAGCGGTTGGCTCGGGAGCGCAGATACGCAGTATTTT. It specifies CASGWLGSADTQYF.

The chain has TRBV10-3 and TRBJ1-5, with TRBD1 identical over 12 bases. The ends lost 0 bases at V and 5 bases at J; junction bases unmatched: 5. Germline CDR1 and CDR2: ENHRY and SYGVKD. The CDR3 spans 17 residues. The CDR3 sequence: CAISESMGQGADQPQHF. The CDR3 DNA is TGTGCCATCAGTGAGTCGATGGGACAGGGGGCCGATCAGCCCCAGCATTTT.

The rearrangement uses TRBV7-9 and TRBJ1-2; D call uncertain. The CDR3 is made up of 16 amino acids. The germline CDR1 and CDR2 sequences are SEHNR and FQNEAQ (reference sequence). V lost 5 bases to trimming and J lost 1 base, with 17 bases between them. The CDR3 DNA reads TGTGCCAGCAGCCCCACGGGAGTCTCTTTTAACTATGGCTACACCTTC. Residues: CASSPTGVSFNYGYTF.

The chain recombines TRBV6-2 or TRBV6-3 with TRBJ2-2; 13 nucleotides match TRBD2. This CDR3 comprises 16 residues. Trimming cost V 2 bases and J 7 bases; bases outside gene matches: 4. Germline CDR1 reads MNHEY; CDR2 reads SVGEGT. CDR3 amino acids: CASSYGLAGVHGELFF. Here the CDR3 DNA reads TGTGCCAGCAGTTACGGACTAGCGGGAGTGCACGGGGAGCTGTTTTTT.

The V and J genes are TRBV5-6 and TRBJ2-2; 7 bases line up with TRBD2. The V gene end was trimmed by 7 bases and the J gene end by 4 bases; junction bases not matched to a gene: 7. The CDR3 totals 14 residues. Germline V gene data show CDR1 as SGHDT and CDR2 as YYEEEE. DNA of the CDR3: TGTGCCAGCCAGGCGGGGGTTCCCACCGGGGAGCTGTTTTTT. This encodes CASQAGVPTGELFF.

V gene TRBV9 combines with J gene TRBJ1-2, with D unresolved. Germline V gene data show CDR1 as SGDLS and CDR2 as YYNGEE. The CDR3 has 12 amino acids. The ends were cut back, 3 bases at V and 7 bases at J, with 10 bases in the middle. CDR3 sequence reads: CASSGTPSGYTF. The CDR3 region has the DNA TGTGCCAGCAGCGGGACCCCTAGTGGCTACACCTTC.

The chain recombines TRBV12-3 or TRBV12-4 with TRBJ2-7; D may correspond to TRBD1 or TRBD2 (5 bases each). V was pared by 8 bases and J by 2 bases, with 10 bases between. The length of the CDR3 is 12 residues. CDR3 DNA sequence: TGTGCCAGCGGGGACGGAACCTACGAGCAGTACTTC. Its translation is CASGDGTYEQYF.

This chain connects TRBV24-1 to TRBJ2-2; D unresolved. The CDR3 is made up of 14 amino acids. The ends were cut back, 4 bases at V and 3 bases at J, with 8 bases in the middle. Per germline, CDR1 KGHDR and CDR2 SFDVKD. DNA for the CDR3: TGTGCCACCAGTGAACGCCTGTACACCGGGGAGCTGTTTTTT. Protein: CATSERLYTGELFF.

This chain connects TRBV30 to TRBJ1-2; 7 nucleotides line up with TRBD1. Losses at the gene ends were 5 bases for V and 8 bases for J; bases not matched to a gene: 8. The germline V gene encodes CDR1 GTSNPN and CDR2 SVGIG (reference sequence). CDR3 size: 12 residues. CDR3 in DNA: TGTGCCTGGGCAACAGGGGATGGCGGCTACACCTTC. Amino acids: CAWATGDGGYTF.

This clonotype has a single count. The rearrangement uses TRBV6-6 and TRBJ1-3; D unresolved. The V end was cut by 7 bases, the J end by 9 bases, with 7 bases between. Per germline, CDR1 MNHNY and CDR2 SVGAGI (reference sequence). The CDR3 length is 10 residues. CDR3 DNA: TGTGCCAGCACCGCAGGCACCATATATTTT. Translated: CASTAGTIYF.

For the CDR3, the DNA is TGTGCCAGCAGTTTTCAGGGAGGGGAACAAGAGACCCAGTACTTC. This gives the protein CASSFQGGEQETQYF. V usage is TRBV12-3 or TRBV12-4 and J usage is TRBJ2-5, with TRBD2 matching 7 bases. J gave up 2 bases and V 3 bases, and 6 bases lay outside the gene matches. The CDR3 extends over 15 amino acids.

The rearrangement uses TRBV7-8 and TRBJ2-3, with 7 nucleotides matching TRBD2. J was trimmed by 2 bases and V by 5 bases; bases with no gene match: 10. CDR3 length: 16 amino acids. Germline CDR1 is SGHVS and CDR2 is FQNEAQ. CDR3 sequence: CASSPSSGDVTDTQYF. In DNA, the CDR3 is TGTGCCAGCAGCCCCTCCAGCGGGGACGTCACAGATACGCAGTATTTT.

The J gene is TRBJ1-1, the V gene TRBV19, with 7 bases fitting TRBD1. Germline V lookup: CDR1 LNHDA, CDR2 SQIVND (reference sequence). The CDR3 totals 14 residues. V gave up 6 bases and J gave up 1 base; unmatched junction bases: 5. The CDR3 sequence: CASSPTGTNTEAFF. The CDR3 region has the DNA TGTGCCAGTAGCCCGACAGGGACGAACACTGAAGCTTTCTTT. The full variable domain, with the rest looked up from reference TRBV19 and TRBJ1-1, is DGGITQSPKYLFRKEGQNVTLSCEQNLNHDAMYWYRQDPGQGLRLIYYSQIVNDFQKGDIAEGYSVSREKKESFPLTVTSAQKNPTAFYLCASSPTGTNTEAFFGQGTRLTVV.

V and J are TRBV13 and TRBJ2-1, with 8 bases that match TRBD2. V dropped 8 bases and J dropped 5; count of bases not matched to a gene: 11. Germline V lookup: CDR1 PRHDT, CDR2 FYEKMQ (reference sequence). This CDR3 contains 15 residues. This CDR3 is CASASGASGHNEQFF. The CDR3 coding sequence is TGTGCCAGCGCATCCGGAGCTAGCGGGCACAATGAGCAGTTCTTC.

CDR3 sequence (DNA): TGTGCCAGCCAAAACAGGGGCAACGAGCAGTACTTC. This sequence encodes CASQNRGNEQYF. The V and J genes are TRBV7-9 and TRBJ2-7; 7 bases match TRBD1. V trimming: 8 bases; J trimming: 5 bases; junction bases outside the gene matches: 6. The CDR3 totals 12 residues. Per the germline V gene, CDR1 is SEHNR and CDR2 is FQNEAQ (reference sequence).